This TCR beta chain emerged from a study of blood T cell repertoires in COVID-19. Turning to the study itself: Whether acute or convalescent, the COVID-19 samples came from the United States, Italy and Spain.

This table comes from immunoSEQ multiplex PCR, and its TCRdb copy is limited to in-frame clones, with some not included. The table includes 340,000 or so clones, 83% detected once. The CDR3 has 13 amino acids. Trimming stripped 2 bases from V and 2 bases from J, with 7 bases between. The germline V gene encodes CDR1 MNHEY and CDR2 SMNVEV (reference sequence). The sequenced material came from peripheral blood. The sequence was collected from a man aged 25-45 years with active or convalescent COVID-19. The chain couples TRBV27 to TRBJ2-7; maybe TRBD1 (5 bases). The CDR3 bases are TGTGCCAGCAGTTTAGGGGCGGCCTACGAGCAGTACTTC. Protein: CASSLGAAYEQYF.